The rows below give T cell receptor beta chains drawn from one sample of a study of PD-L1 blockade in urothelial cancer. Clones were read by immunoSEQ multiplex PCR, and TCRdb kept only the in-frame ones, dropping some. This sample has tens of thousands of clones, with 70% to 90% found just once. The source material was PBMCs, sampled around atezolizumab (anti-PD-L1) treatment. These receptors were taken from a man aged 55 to 69 with urothelial cancer. Each CDR3 is given with its conserved first and last residue.

j_gene,v_gene,len,CDR3aa
TRBJ2-2,TRBV6-6,12,CASNYFTGELFF
TRBJ2-7,TRBV11-2,16,CASSLDQGPRNFEQYF
TRBJ2-5,TRBV25-1,16,CASSDPRSGGQETQYF
TRBJ2-1,TRBV10-3,13,CAISPGTSNEQFF
TRBJ2-7,TRBV6-1,15,CASRPTGHETYEQYF
TRBJ1-4,TRBV2,13,CASTVDRGEKLFF
TRBJ2-7,TRBV6-1,18,CASSEGLAGRKLTYEQYF
TRBJ2-5,TRBV7-3,14,CASSTGTAGETQYF
TRBJ1-5,TRBV16,15,CASSQSGVGNQPQHF
TRBJ1-1,TRBV6-4,13,CASSTEENTEAFF
TRBJ2-3,TRBV5-1,15,CASSFTGGGTDTQYF
TRBJ2-5,TRBV7-9,13,CASSLQGVETQYF
TRBJ1-3,TRBV4-2,17,CASSHPQPDREQNTIYF
TRBJ2-7,TRBV9,13,CASSVDISYEQYF
TRBJ1-3,TRBV9,12,CASSIRGDTIYF
TRBJ1-2,TRBV7-2,14,CASSLAGQAYGYTF
TRBJ1-1,TRBV7-3,13,CASSLAGRTEAFF
TRBJ1-1,TRBV2,17,CASSEGMGKGENTEAFF
TRBJ2-7,TRBV30,12,CAWSFRPYEQYF
TRBJ2-1,TRBV5-1,18,CASSLRLAGGPVLNEQFF
TRBJ2-1,TRBV6-1,14,CATFVFRGENEQFF
TRBJ2-7,TRBV4-2,15,CASSNPIRGTYEQYF
TRBJ2-7,TRBV4-1,16,CASSQALSGQSYEQYF
TRBJ1-2,TRBV4-3,14,CASSRGGSNYGYTF